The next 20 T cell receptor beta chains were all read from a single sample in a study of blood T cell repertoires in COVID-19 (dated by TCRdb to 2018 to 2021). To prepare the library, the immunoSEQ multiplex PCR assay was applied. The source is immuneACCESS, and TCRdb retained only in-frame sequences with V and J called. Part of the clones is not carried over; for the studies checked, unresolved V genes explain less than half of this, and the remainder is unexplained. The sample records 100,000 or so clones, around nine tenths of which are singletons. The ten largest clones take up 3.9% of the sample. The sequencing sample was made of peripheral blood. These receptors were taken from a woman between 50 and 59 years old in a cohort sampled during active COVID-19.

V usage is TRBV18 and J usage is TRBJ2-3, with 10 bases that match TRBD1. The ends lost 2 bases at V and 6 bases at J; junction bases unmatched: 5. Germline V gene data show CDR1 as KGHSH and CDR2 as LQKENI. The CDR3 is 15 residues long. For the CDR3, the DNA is TGTGCCAGCTCACCAATAGGGACAGGGGTCGATACGCAGTATTTT. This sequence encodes CASSPIGTGVDTQYF.

CDR3 sequence: CASSQNGMGGAISYEQYF. The CDR3 coding sequence is TGTGCCAGCAGCCAAAATGGTATGGGCGGGGCGATCTCCTACGAGCAGTACTTC. The J gene is TRBJ2-7, the V gene TRBV4-2, with a weak D call TRBD2 (6 bases). The CDR3 sequence is 18 residues long. Per the germline V gene, CDR1 is LGHNA and CDR2 is YNFKEQ. V was trimmed by 2 bases and J by 0 bases, leaving 20 bases between them.

CDR3 nucleotide sequence: TGTGCCAGTAGTCGGGGTCCGGGACAGGGATACAATGAGCAGTTCTTC. This encodes CASSRGPGQGYNEQFF. The genes are TRBV19 and TRBJ2-1; the match to TRBD1 covers 9 bases. The CDR3 loop spans 16 amino acids. The trim removed 5 bases at V and 4 bases at J, leaving 9 bases unmatched. Germline loops: CDR1 LNHDA, CDR2 SQIVND (reference sequence).

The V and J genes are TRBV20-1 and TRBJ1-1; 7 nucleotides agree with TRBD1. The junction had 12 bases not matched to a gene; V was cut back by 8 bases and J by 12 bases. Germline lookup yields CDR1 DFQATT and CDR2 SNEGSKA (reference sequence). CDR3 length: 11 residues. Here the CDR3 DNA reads TGCAGTATATTGGGACAGCGTTTAACTTTCTTT. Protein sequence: CSILGQRLTFF.

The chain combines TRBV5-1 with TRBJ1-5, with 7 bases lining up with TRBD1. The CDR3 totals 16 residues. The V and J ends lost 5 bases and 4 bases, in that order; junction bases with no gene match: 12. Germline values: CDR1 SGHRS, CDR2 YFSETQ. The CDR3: CASSLGGTATNQPQHF. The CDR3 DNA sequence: TGCGCCAGCAGTCTCGGAGGGACAGCTACTAATCAGCCCCAGCATTTT.

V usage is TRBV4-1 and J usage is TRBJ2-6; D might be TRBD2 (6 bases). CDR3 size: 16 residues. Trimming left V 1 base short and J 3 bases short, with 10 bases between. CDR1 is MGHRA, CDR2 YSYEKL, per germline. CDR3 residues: CASSQGRGYGANVLTF. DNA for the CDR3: TGCGCCAGCAGCCAAGGACGGGGGTATGGGGCCAACGTCCTGACTTTC.

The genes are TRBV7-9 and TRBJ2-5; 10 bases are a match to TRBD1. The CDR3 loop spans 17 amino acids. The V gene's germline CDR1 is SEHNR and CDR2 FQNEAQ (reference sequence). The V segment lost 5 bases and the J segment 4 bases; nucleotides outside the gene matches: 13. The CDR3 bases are TGTGCCAGCAGCCAGCCCAGGGACAGGGGATCTCGAGAGACCCAGTACTTC. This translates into CASSQPRDRGSRETQYF.

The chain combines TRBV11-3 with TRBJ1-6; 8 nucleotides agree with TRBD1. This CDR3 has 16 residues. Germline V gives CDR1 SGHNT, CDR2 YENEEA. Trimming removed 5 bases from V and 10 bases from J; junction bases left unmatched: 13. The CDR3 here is CASSPRQGRAGSPLHF. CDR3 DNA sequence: TGTGCCAGCAGCCCCCGACAGGGGAGGGCCGGCTCACCCCTCCACTTT.

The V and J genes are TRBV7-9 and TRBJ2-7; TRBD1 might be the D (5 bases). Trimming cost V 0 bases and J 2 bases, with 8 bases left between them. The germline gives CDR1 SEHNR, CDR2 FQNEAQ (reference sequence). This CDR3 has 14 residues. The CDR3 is CASSLARGPYEQYF. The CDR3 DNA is TGTGCCAGCAGCTTAGCTAGGGGTCCCTACGAGCAGTACTTC.

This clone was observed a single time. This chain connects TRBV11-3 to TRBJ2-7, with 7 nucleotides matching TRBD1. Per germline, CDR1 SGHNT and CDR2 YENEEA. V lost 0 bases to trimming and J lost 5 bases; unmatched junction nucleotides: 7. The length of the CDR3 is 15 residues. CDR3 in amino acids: CASSLDPHRGHEQYF. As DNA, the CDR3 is TGTGCCAGCAGCTTAGATCCGCACAGGGGCCACGAGCAGTACTTC. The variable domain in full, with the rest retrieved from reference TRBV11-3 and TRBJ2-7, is EAGVVQSPRYKIIEKKQPVAFWCNPISGHNTLYWYLQNLGQGPELLIRYENEEAVDDSQLPKDRFSAERLKGVDSTLKIQPAELGDSAVYLCASSLDPHRGHEQYFGPGTRLTVT.

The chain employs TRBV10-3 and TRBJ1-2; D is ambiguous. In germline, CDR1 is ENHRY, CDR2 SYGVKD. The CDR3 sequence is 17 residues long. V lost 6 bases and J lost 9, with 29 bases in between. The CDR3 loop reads CAIRVGKQMGSVYRYTF. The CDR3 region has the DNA TGTGCCATCAGGGTCGGGAAACAAATGGGAAGCGTATACCGCTACACCTTC.

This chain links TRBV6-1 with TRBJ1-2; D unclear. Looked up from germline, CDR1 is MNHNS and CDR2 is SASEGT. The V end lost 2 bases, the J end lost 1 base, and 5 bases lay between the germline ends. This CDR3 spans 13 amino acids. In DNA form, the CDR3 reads TGTGCCAGCAGTGAACAGAATAACTATGGCTACACCTTC. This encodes CASSEQNNYGYTF.

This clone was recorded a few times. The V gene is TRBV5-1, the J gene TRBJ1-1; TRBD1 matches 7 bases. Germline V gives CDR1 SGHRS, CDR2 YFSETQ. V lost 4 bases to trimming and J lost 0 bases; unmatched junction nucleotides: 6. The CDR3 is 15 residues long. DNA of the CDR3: TGCGCCAGCAGCCCGGGACAGACTATGAACACTGAAGCTTTCTTT. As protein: CASSPGQTMNTEAFF.

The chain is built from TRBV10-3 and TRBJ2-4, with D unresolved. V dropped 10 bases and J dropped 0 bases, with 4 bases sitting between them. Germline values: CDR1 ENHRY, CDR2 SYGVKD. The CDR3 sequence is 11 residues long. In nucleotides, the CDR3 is TGTGCCACATTAGCCAAAAACATTCAGTACTTC. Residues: CATLAKNIQYF.

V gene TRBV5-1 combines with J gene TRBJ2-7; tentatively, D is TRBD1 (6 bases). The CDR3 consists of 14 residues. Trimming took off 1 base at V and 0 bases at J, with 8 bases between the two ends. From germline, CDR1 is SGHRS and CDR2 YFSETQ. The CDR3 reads CASSLTGSSYEQYF. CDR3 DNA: TGCGCCAGCAGCTTGACAGGGAGCTCCTACGAGCAGTACTTC.

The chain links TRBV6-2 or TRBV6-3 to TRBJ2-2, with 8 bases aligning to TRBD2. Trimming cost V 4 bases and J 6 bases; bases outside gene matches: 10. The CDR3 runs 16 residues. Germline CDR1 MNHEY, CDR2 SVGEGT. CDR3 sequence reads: CASSLGGSGRAGELFF. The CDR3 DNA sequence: TGTGCCAGCAGTTTGGGGGGAAGCGGGAGAGCCGGGGAGCTGTTTTTT.

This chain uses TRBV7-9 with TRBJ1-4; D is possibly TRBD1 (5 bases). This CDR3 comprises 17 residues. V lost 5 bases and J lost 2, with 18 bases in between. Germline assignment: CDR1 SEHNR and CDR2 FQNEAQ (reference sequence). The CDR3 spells CASSGGRASSTNEKLFF. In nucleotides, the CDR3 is TGTGCCAGCAGCGGCGGCAGGGCGTCGTCGACTAATGAAAAACTGTTTTTT.

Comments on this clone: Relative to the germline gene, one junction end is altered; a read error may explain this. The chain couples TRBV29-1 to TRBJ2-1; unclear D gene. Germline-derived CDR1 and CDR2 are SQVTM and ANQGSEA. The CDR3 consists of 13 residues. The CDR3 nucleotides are TGCAGCGGAACAAATCAACCATACAGTGAGCAGTTCTTC. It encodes CSGTNQPYSEQFF.

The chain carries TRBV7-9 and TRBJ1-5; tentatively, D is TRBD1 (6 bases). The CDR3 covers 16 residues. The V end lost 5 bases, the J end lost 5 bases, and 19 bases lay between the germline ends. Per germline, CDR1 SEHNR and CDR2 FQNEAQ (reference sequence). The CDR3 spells CASSIAGQHADQPQHF. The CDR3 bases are TGTGCCAGCAGCATCGCTGGACAGCACGCTGATCAGCCCCAGCATTTT.

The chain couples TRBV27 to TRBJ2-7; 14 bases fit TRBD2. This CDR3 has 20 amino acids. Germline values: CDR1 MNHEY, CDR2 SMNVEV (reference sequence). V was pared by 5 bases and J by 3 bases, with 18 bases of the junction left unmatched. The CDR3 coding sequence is TGTGCCAGCAGTCTACGATCCGGGACTAGCGGGAGTTCCCTCTTCTACGAGCAGTACTTC. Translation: CASSLRSGTSGSSLFYEQYF.